The clone carrying this TCR beta chain is a singleton in its sample. This record comes from a study of siplizumab effects on memory and regulatory T cells. Measured with immunoSEQ multiplex PCR; TCRdb has only the in-frame clones, and not every one. The sample carries 110,000 or so clones, around 95% recorded once. This receptor was obtained from a human donor in good health. Sequenced material: non-Treg CD4+ T cells sorted from blood.

The CDR3 region is CASSDGGGRNYGYTF. Here the CDR3 DNA reads TGTGCCAGCAGCGACGGTGGGGGCCGTAACTATGGCTACACCTTC. This chain links TRBV28 with TRBJ1-2; tentative D call: TRBD1 (6 bases). Trimming left V 6 bases short and J 1 base short, with 15 bases between. Germline V gene data show CDR1 as MDHEN and CDR2 as SYDVKM. This CDR3 is 15 amino acids long.